This T cell receptor (beta chain) came from a study of blood T cell repertoires in COVID-19 (dated by TCRdb to 2018 to 2020). At the level of the whole study: The collaborator samples originated in the United States, Italy and Spain and spanned the acute and convalescent phases of COVID-19. Sample metadata almost always included a de-identified subject ID, COVID-19 status, age in years and sex. The repertoires were made available in a free public database intended to serve as a resource for research on the immune response to SARS-CoV-2. Where available, HLA class I and class II types were obtained from metadata supplied by the sample provider rather than from assay-based typing. The prospective study material was composed of cDNA or gDNA derived from T cells, B-cell-depleted T cells, or PBMCs. Deeply sampled blood TCRbeta repertoires from subjects exposed to, actively infected with, or recovered from COVID-19 were included in the dataset. Samples came from the ongoing ImmuneRACE study (first 160 participants) plus 1,254 subjects from 6 global collaborators. General study outcomes and caveats: How much clinical and demographic metadata was included differed by source and by participant, and the metadata was provided uncurated.

Regarding this clone: Its antigen is unknown. No much larger clonotype is one base removed from it; base qualities were not supplied.

TCRbeta CDR3 regions were amplified from genomic DNA using the immunoSEQ Assay, a bias-controlled multiplex PCR. In the source study's methods: The number of nucleated cells in each sample was estimated by amplification of reference gene primers within the assay. To quantify the absolute abundance of each unique TCRbeta CDR3 rearrangement, sequence reads were collapsed and filtered. Productive Simpson clonality was computed per sample as the square root of Simpson's diversity index over productive rearrangements. TCRdb re-hosts the immuneACCESS table, in-frame sequences only. Its copies lack some clones; in the studies checked, an unresolved V gene accounts for under half of them, and the cause for the rest is not known. D and trimming were read from the DNA, whereas the V and J calls and clone size are those reported in that table. Counted in this sample were about 190,000 clones; around 89% of them appeared once. Approximately 4.5% of the sample comes from the top ten.

Each collaborating institution followed its own protocols to collect whole blood in K2EDTA tubes. Collaborator samples were shipped for TCRbeta analysis as frozen whole blood, isolated PBMCs, or DNA extracted from either sample type. V is reduced by 0 bases and J by 3 bases, leaving a spacing of 10 bases between them. Looking up the germline V gene yields CDR1 SGHRS and CDR2 YFSETQ. The CDR3 measures 14 amino acids from cysteine to phenylalanine. This entry keeps only the CDR3 DNA: 42 bases, framed from base 1. The chain uses TRBV5-1 and TRBJ2-7; the D gene is possibly TRBD1, with 5 bases matching. The sample consisted of peripheral blood. This receptor was identified in a human donor in a cohort sampled during active COVID-19. The CDR3 here reads CASSLEGNNYEQYF. The DNA sequence is as follows: TGCGCCAGCAGCTTGGAGGGGAATAACTACGAGCAGTACTTC.